This T cell receptor (beta chain) was documented in a study of T cell changes during pregnancy in multiple sclerosis. Some clones are missing from TCRdb's copy, which holds only in-frame ones; the method was immunoSEQ multiplex PCR. The sample contains tens of thousands of clones, just under 95% of which appear only once. The specimen was peripheral blood, collected in the third trimester of pregnancy. This receptor was obtained from a female donor with multiple sclerosis, enrolled in a pregnancy study.

In DNA, the CDR3 is TGTGCCAGCAGTCACACCGGGACAGGGGAGACCCAGTACTTC. This sequence encodes CASSHTGTGETQYF. V usage is TRBV27 and J usage is TRBJ2-5; TRBD1 aligns across 9 bases. The CDR3 totals 14 residues. Losses at the gene ends were 5 bases for V and 5 bases for J; bases not matched to a gene: 6. CDR1 and CDR2 (germline): MNHEY, SMNVEV (reference sequence).